Below, 4 T cell receptor beta chains from the same sample are listed, as sequenced in a study of T cell responses to AZD1222 COVID-19 vaccine. Clones were read by immunoSEQ multiplex PCR, and TCRdb kept only the in-frame ones, dropping some. The sample carries more than 100,000 clones, almost 95% recorded once. Sequenced material: peripheral blood, taken on day 0 of AZD1222 vaccination. The receptors originated from an adult in good health.

The V gene is TRBV5-6, the J gene TRBJ2-3, with TRBD2 identical over 13 bases. With 2 bases clipped from V and 6 bases from J, the junction kept 3 bases outside the gene matches. The germline V gene has CDR1 SGHDT and CDR2 YYEEEE. This CDR3 comprises 15 residues. The CDR3 here is CASSFGLAGDDTQYF. The CDR3 DNA reads as TGTGCCAGCAGCTTCGGACTAGCGGGAGACGATACGCAGTATTTT.

The V and J genes are TRBV11-3 and TRBJ2-7, with TRBD1 identical over 7 bases. The germline CDR1 and CDR2 sequences are SGHNT and YENEEA. V shed 0 bases and J 2 bases; nucleotides not matched to a gene: 13. This CDR3 is 18 amino acids long. The CDR3 DNA reads as TGTGCCAGCAGCTTAGATCAAATGGGGACAGTCGGCACCTACGAGCAGTACGTC. It yields the protein CASSLDQMGTVGTYEQYV.

This rearrangement joins TRBV2 to TRBJ2-5, with TRBD2 matching over 13 bases. This CDR3 contains 16 residues. With 6 bases clipped from V and 2 bases from J, the junction kept 6 bases outside the gene matches. CDR1 and CDR2 (germline): SNHLY, FYNNEI. The CDR3 DNA reads as TGTGCCAGCAGCCCGACTAGCGGGGGGAATCAAGAGACCCAGTACTTC. It specifies CASSPTSGGNQETQYF. The variable domain in full, completed from reference TRBV2 and TRBJ2-5, reads EPEVTQTPSHQVTQMGQEVILRCVPISNHLYFYWYRQILGQKVEFLVSFYNNEISEKSEIFDDQFSVERPDGSNFTLKIRSTKLEDSAMYFCASSPTSGGNQETQYFGPGTRLLVL.

V usage is TRBV2 and J usage is TRBJ1-3; D ambiguous. The CDR3 has 16 residues. Between the trimmed V and J ends, which lost 0 bases and 0 bases, there was a span of 9 bases. CDR1 is SNHLY and CDR2 is FYNNEI in the germline V gene. CDR3 protein: CASSEALPNSGNTIYF. In DNA, the CDR3 is TGTGCCAGCAGTGAAGCGCTTCCAAACTCTGGAAACACCATATATTTT.